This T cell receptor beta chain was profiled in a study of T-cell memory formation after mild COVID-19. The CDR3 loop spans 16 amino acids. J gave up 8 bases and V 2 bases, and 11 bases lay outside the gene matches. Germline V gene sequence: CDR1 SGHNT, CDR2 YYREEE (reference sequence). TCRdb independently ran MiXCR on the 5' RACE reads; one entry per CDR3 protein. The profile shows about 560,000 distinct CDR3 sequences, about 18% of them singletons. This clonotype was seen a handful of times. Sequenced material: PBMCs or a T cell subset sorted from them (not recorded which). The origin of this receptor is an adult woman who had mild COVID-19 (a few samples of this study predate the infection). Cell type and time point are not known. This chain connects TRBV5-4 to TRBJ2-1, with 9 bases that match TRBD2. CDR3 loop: CASSFHRLAGVDEQFF. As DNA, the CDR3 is TGTGCCAGCAGCTTCCACAGGTTAGCGGGAGTCGATGAGCAGTTCTTC. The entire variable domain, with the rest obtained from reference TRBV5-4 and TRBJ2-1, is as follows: ETGVTQSPTHLIKTRGQQVTLRCSSQSGHNTVSWYQQALGQGPQFIFQYYREEENGRGNFPPRFSGLQFPNYSSELNVNALELDDSALYLCASSFHRLAGVDEQFFGPGTRLTVL.